The T cell receptor (beta chain) under discussion was sequenced for a study of cytomegalovirus exposure and HLA in healthy donors. Points from the study as a whole: Common viral pathogens seemed to be connected with several of the most significant clusters, according to a later analysis. Some V segments (TRBV6-2 and TRBV6-3 among them) were excluded as indistinguishable. Rare sequences made up most TCRs, while some public TCRs were found in many donors.

Comments on this clone: Antigen: not known.

From germline, CDR1 is SGHDT and CDR2 YYEEEE. The CDR3 runs to 13 residues. V lost 4 bases and J lost 4; bases outside the gene matches: 2. Use of 60 Vbeta and 13 Jbeta primers characterized the PCR. Data came from immunoSEQ multiplex PCR; TCRdb stores just in-frame clones and leaves some out. The repertoire consists of around 140,000 clones, with approximately 9% occurring once and the leading ten covering roughly 6.4%. The sequencing sample was made of PBMCs. The V gene is TRBV5-6, the J gene TRBJ1-1, with TRBD1 identical over 9 bases. The TCR comes from a woman aged 35 to 49 in good health and CMV-seropositive. CDR3 protein: CASSLTGGTEAFF. CDR3 bases: TGTGCCAGCAGCCTGACAGGGGGCACTGAAGCTTTCTTT.